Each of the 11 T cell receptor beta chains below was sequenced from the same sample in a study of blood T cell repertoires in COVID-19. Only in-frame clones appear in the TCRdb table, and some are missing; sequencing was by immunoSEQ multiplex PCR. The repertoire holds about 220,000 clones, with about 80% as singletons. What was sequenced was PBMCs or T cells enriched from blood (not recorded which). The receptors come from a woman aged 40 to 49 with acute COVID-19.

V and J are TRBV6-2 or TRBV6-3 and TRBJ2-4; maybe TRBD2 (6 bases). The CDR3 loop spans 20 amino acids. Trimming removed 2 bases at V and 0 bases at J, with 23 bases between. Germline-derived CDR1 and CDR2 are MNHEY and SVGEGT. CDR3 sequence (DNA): TGTGCCAGCAGTTACCACTCCTGGCCGGGACTCAAACTAGCCAAAAACATTCAGTACTTC. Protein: CASSYHSWPGLKLAKNIQYF.

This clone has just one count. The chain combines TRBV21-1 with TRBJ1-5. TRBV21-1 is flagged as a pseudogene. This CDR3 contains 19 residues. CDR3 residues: CASTPAVLSLEYSNQPQHF. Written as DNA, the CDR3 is TGTGCCAGCACCCCTGCTGTCCTGAGTCTGGAGTATAGCAATCAGCCCCAGCATTTT.

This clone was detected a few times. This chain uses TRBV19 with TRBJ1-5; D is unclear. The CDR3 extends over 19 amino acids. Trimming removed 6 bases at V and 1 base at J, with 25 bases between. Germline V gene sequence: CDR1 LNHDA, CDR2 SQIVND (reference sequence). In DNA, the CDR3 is TGTGCCAGTAGCCTCACAAGTATCGGCCACCCGGGGAGCAATCAGCCCCAGCATTTT. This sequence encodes CASSLTSIGHPGSNQPQHF.

In nucleotides, the CDR3 is TGTGCCAGCAGGAAATCGACAGTACGGATTCTACCCCTCCACTTT. It translates to CASRKSTVRILPLHF. The genes are TRBV2 and TRBJ1-6, with D tentatively TRBD1 (5 bases). The germline CDR1 and CDR2 sequences are SNHLY and FYNNEI. V was trimmed by 6 bases and J by 12 bases, leaving 21 bases between them. This CDR3 is built from 15 residues.

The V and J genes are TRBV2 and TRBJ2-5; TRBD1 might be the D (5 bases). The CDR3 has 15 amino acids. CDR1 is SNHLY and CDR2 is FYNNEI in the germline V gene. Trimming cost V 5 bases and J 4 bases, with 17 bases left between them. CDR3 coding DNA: TGTGCCAGCAGTTTCGGGCTCCAAAGGGGAGAGACCCAGTACTTC. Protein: CASSFGLQRGETQYF.

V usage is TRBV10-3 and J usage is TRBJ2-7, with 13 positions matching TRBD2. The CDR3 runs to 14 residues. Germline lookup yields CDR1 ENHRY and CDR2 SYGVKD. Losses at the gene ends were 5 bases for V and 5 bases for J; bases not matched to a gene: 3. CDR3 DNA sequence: TGTGCCATCAGTCGACTAGCGGGAGGTCACGAGCAGTACTTC. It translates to CAISRLAGGHEQYF.

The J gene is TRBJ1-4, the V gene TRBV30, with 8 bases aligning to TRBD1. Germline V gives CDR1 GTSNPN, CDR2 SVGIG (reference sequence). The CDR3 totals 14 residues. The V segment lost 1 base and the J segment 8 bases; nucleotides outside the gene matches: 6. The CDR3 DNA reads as TGTGCCTGGAGTGACCAGGGGGCGGTCGAAAAACTGTTTTTT. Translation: CAWSDQGAVEKLFF. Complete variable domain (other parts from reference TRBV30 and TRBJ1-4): SQTIHQWPATLVQPVGSPLSLECTVEGTSNPNLYWYRQAAGRGLQLLFYSVGIGQISSEVPQNLSASRPQDRQFILSSKKLLLSDSGFYLCAWSDQGAVEKLFFGSGTQLSVL.

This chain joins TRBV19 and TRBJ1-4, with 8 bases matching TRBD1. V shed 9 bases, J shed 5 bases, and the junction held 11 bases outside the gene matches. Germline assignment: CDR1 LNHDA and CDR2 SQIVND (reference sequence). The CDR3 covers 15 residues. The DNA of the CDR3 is TGTGCCAGCACCCTTGGACAGGGACTGAATGAAAAACTGTTTTTT. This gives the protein CASTLGQGLNEKLFF.

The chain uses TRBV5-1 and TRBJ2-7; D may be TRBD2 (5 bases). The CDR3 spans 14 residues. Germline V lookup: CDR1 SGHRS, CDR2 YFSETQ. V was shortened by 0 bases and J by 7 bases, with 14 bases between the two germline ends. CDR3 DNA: TGCGCCAGCAGCTTGGAGGCACCCTCGGGGGAGCAGTACTTC. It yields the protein CASSLEAPSGEQYF.

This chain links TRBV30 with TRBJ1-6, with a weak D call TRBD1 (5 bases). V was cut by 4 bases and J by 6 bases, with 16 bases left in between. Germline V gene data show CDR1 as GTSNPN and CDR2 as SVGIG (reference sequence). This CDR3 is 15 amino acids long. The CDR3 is CAWTPVTGLNSPLHF. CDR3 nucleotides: TGTGCCTGGACCCCGGTAACAGGTCTTAATTCACCCCTCCACTTT.

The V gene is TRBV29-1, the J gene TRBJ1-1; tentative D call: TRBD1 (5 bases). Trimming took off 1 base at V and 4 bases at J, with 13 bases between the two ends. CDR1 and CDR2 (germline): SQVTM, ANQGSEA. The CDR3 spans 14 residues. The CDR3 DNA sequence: TGCAGCGTTGAAGCTAGGGGAAGGGGCACTGAAGCTTTCTTT. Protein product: CSVEARGRGTEAFF.